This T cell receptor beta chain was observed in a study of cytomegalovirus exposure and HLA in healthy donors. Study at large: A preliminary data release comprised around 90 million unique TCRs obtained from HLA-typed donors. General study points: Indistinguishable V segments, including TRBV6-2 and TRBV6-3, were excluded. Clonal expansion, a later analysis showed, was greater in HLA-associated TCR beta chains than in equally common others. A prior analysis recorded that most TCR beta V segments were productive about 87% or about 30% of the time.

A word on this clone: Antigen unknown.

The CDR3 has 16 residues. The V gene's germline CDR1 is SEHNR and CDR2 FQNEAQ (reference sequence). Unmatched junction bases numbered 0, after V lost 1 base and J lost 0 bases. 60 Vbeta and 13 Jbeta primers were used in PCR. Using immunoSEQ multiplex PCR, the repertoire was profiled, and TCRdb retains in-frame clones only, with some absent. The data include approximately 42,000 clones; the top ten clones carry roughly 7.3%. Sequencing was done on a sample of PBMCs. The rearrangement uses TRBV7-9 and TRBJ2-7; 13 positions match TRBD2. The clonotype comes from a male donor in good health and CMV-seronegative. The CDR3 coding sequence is TGTGCCAGCAGCTTAGGGACTAGCGGGAGCTCCTACGAGCAGTACTTC. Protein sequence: CASSLGTSGSSYEQYF.